These 28 T cell receptor beta chains came from one sample sequenced in a study of blood T cell repertoires in COVID-19. Data came from immunoSEQ multiplex PCR; TCRdb stores just in-frame clones and leaves some out. The sample lists fewer than 10,000 clones; less than 90% were seen once. Specimen: peripheral blood. Receptor source: a man between 60 and 75 years old with acute or convalescent COVID-19.

This clone was observed once. The chain carries TRBV6-5 and TRBJ2-7, with TRBD1 matching 10 bases. The germline V gene encodes CDR1 MNHEY and CDR2 SVGAGI. V shed 6 bases, J shed 7 bases, and the junction held 12 bases outside the gene matches. The CDR3 length is 15 residues. The CDR3 DNA reads TGTGCCAGCAGCCCCCCGAGGGGACAGGGGAAGGAGCAGTACTTC. The encoded protein is CASSPPRGQGKEQYF.

The table lists this clone with a count of one. J is TRBJ1-1 and V is TRBV6-5; possibly TRBD1 for D (5 bases). Germline assignment: CDR1 MNHEY and CDR2 SVGAGI. V was shortened by 2 bases and J by 4 bases, with 11 bases between the two germline ends. The CDR3 covers 14 residues. The CDR3 sequence: CASSYGGGGTEAFF. In DNA form, the CDR3 reads TGTGCCAGCAGTTACGGGGGAGGTGGCACTGAAGCTTTCTTT.

The chain is built from TRBV14 and TRBJ1-5; D call uncertain. In germline, CDR1 is SGHDN, CDR2 FVKESK. Deletions cut 0 bases from V and 7 bases from J, with 7 bases between. There are 13 residues in the CDR3. The CDR3 sequence is CASSQDLRQPQHF. The CDR3 nucleotides read TGTGCCAGCAGCCAAGATCTCCGGCAGCCCCAGCATTTT.

Only one count was recorded for this clone. This sequence joins TRBV30 and TRBJ2-7; no reliable D call. This CDR3 region has 11 residues. Germline CDR1 reads GTSNPN; CDR2 reads SVGIG (reference sequence). With 4 bases removed from V and 4 bases from J, the gap between germline ends came to 8 bases. The CDR3 here is CAWTSTYEQYV. The CDR3 coding sequence is TGTGCCTGGACCTCAACATACGAGCAGTACGTC.

The chain couples TRBV9 to TRBJ1-2; TRBD1 matches 7 bases. Germline V lookup: CDR1 SGDLS, CDR2 YYNGEE. With 3 bases clipped from V and 1 base from J, the junction kept 6 bases outside the gene matches. The CDR3 has 15 residues. CDR3 in amino acids: CASSGWDSLNYGYTF. The CDR3 region has the DNA TGTGCCAGCAGCGGGTGGGACAGCCTTAACTATGGCTACACCTTC.

This clone was detected once. The chain is built from TRBV6-2 or TRBV6-3 and TRBJ1-5; 7 nucleotides align to TRBD1. Trimming took 2 bases from V and 5 from J; bases not matched to a gene: 12. There are 17 residues in the CDR3. Germline V CDR1 and CDR2: MNHEY, SVGEGT. CDR3 DNA: TGTGCCAGCAGTTACCCCTTTTCGGGACAGCTTCATCAGCCCCAGCATTTT. It translates to CASSYPFSGQLHQPQHF.

The chain joins TRBV13 to TRBJ2-5; the match to TRBD2 covers 10 bases. This CDR3 is built from 16 residues. The V gene end was trimmed by 5 bases and the J gene end by 4 bases; junction bases not matched to a gene: 10. Germline V gene sequence: CDR1 PRHDT, CDR2 FYEKMQ (reference sequence). The chain's CDR3 is CASSHLAGGRAETQYF. The CDR3, as DNA: TGTGCCAGCAGCCACTTAGCGGGGGGCCGTGCAGAGACCCAGTACTTC.

V gene TRBV11-2 combines with J gene TRBJ1-1; tentatively, D is TRBD1 (6 bases). The V end was cut by 4 bases, the J end by 4 bases, with 10 bases between. From germline, CDR1 is SGHAT and CDR2 FQNNGV. The CDR3 length is 13 residues. The CDR3 is CASSSGTFTEAFF. The CDR3 DNA is TGTGCCAGCAGCTCCGGGACATTCACTGAAGCTTTCTTT.

The V gene is TRBV7-9, the J gene TRBJ2-3; 8 bases align to TRBD2. J lost 0 bases, V lost 2 bases, and 1 base had no gene match. Germline V gene lookup returns CDR1 SEHNR and CDR2 FQNEAQ (reference sequence). The CDR3 is 15 residues long. CDR3 loop: CASSLTSGSTDTQYF. The CDR3, as DNA: TGTGCCAGCAGCTTAACTAGCGGAAGCACAGATACGCAGTATTTT.

V gene TRBV6-5 combines with J gene TRBJ1-4; possible D gene TRBD1, 5 bases. The V gene lost 0 bases and the J gene lost 8 bases, with 13 bases spanning the gap. CDR1 is MNHEY, CDR2 SVGAGI, per germline. The CDR3 totals 15 residues. The CDR3 reads CASSYSFGGGEKLFF. The CDR3 nucleotides read TGTGCCAGCAGTTACTCGTTCGGGGGTGGGGAAAAACTGTTTTTT.

This clone was seen only once. The chain has TRBV18 and TRBJ2-6; 9 positions agree with TRBD1. The CDR3 sequence is 15 residues long. After removal of 2 bases from V and 8 bases from J, the junction contained 4 bases not matched to a gene. Germline lookup yields CDR1 KGHSH and CDR2 LQKENI. The CDR3 sequence: CASSPATGGTNVLTF. As DNA, the CDR3 is TGTGCCAGCTCACCAGCGACAGGGGGGACCAACGTCCTGACTTTC. The entire variable domain, with the rest obtained from reference TRBV18 and TRBJ2-6, is as follows: NAGVMQNPRHLVRRRGQEARLRCSPMKGHSHVYWYRQLPEEGLKFMVYLQKENIIDESGMPKERFSAEFPKEGPSILRIQQVVRGDSAAYFCASSPATGGTNVLTFGAGSRLTVL.

This chain uses TRBV9 with TRBJ2-1, with D perhaps TRBD2 (6 bases). V lost 3 bases and J lost 0, with 10 bases in between. The CDR3 runs 15 residues. The V gene's germline CDR1 is SGDLS and CDR2 YYNGEE. CDR3 protein: CASSAEGSSYNEQFF. CDR3 bases: TGTGCCAGCAGCGCGGAGGGAAGCTCCTACAATGAGCAGTTCTTC.

This chain connects TRBV2 to TRBJ1-3; D gene uncertain. CDR3 length: 15 amino acids. V was clipped by 1 base and J by 7 bases, with 14 bases between them. The germline V gene has CDR1 SNHLY and CDR2 FYNNEI. The DNA of the CDR3 is TGTGCCAGCAGTGAAGGGGTTTCCGGGAGGAACACCATATATTTT. Protein product: CASSEGVSGRNTIYF.

This chain links TRBV27 with TRBJ1-2; 9 bases match TRBD1. Germline values: CDR1 MNHEY, CDR2 SMNVEV (reference sequence). This CDR3 has 17 residues. Trimming cost V 4 bases and J 4 bases; bases outside gene matches: 13. The DNA of the CDR3 is TGTGCCAGCAGTTCGTGGGCCCAGGGACAGGGCGGCTATGGCTACACCTTC. This encodes CASSSWAQGQGGYGYTF.

This clone came up a few times. The chain uses TRBV5-1 and TRBJ2-7; maybe TRBD2 (5 bases). There are 15 residues in the CDR3. Germline V CDR1 and CDR2: SGHRS, YFSETQ. Trimming shortened V by 0 bases and J by 2 bases, and 12 bases separated the two germline ends. CDR3 nucleotides: TGCGCCAGCAGCTTGGCGACGGGGAGAACCTACGAGCAGTACTTC. This gives the protein CASSLATGRTYEQYF.

CDR3 nucleotides: TGTGCCAGCACCAGACTTGGGGCGGGGGATAATCAGCCCCAGCATTTT. It encodes CASTRLGAGDNQPQHF. The rearrangement links TRBV5-6 to TRBJ1-5, with D possibly matching TRBD1 (5 bases). Germline V gives CDR1 SGHDT, CDR2 YYEEEE. V lost 6 bases and J lost 4, with 20 bases in between. This CDR3 has 16 residues.

This chain links TRBV25-1 with TRBJ1-2, with unresolved D. Trimming took 1 base from V and 4 from J, leaving 16 bases between them. CDR1 MGHDK and CDR2 SYGVNS come from the germline V gene. CDR3 length: 16 amino acids. CDR3: CASSESQRRGVYGYTF. CDR3 bases: TGTGCCAGCAGTGAATCTCAAAGGCGGGGTGTCTATGGCTACACCTTC.

This clone was seen only a few times. This chain joins TRBV7-9 and TRBJ2-1; TRBD1 matches at 9 bases. The germline V gene encodes CDR1 SEHNR and CDR2 FQNEAQ (reference sequence). V gave up 4 bases and J gave up 16 bases; unmatched junction bases: 11. This CDR3 is built from 13 residues. CDR3 nucleotides: TGTGCCAGCAGCTGGGCAGGGGACAGGGTAAATTTCTTC. Its protein is CASSWAGDRVNFF.

This clone was seen a single time. This sequence joins TRBV11-2 and TRBJ1-2; 8 bases map to TRBD1. CDR1 SGHAT and CDR2 FQNNGV come from the germline V gene. This CDR3 is built from 13 residues. J lost 4 bases, V lost 5 bases, and 3 bases had no gene match. CDR3 bases: TGTGCCAGCAGCATGACAGGGGCCTATGGCTACACCTTC. Translated, it gives CASSMTGAYGYTF.

The rearrangement uses TRBV27 and TRBJ2-7; D is perhaps TRBD1 (7 bases). Germline CDR1 and CDR2: MNHEY and SMNVEV (reference sequence). This CDR3 region has 14 residues. The V and J ends lost 5 bases and 6 bases respectively, with 17 bases between them. CDR3 DNA sequence: TGTGCCAGCAGTATCCGACAGGGACTCCCCGAGCAGTACGTC. Protein sequence: CASSIRQGLPEQYV.

The CDR3 sequence is CASRDWSNTGELFF. CDR3 coding DNA: TGTGCCAGCAGAGACTGGTCGAACACCGGGGAGCTGTTTTTT. The V and J genes are TRBV6-5 and TRBJ2-2; D is uncertain. Trimming removed 6 bases at V and 0 bases at J, with 8 bases between. Per the germline V gene, CDR1 is MNHEY and CDR2 is SVGAGI. The CDR3 contains 14 residues.

This chain uses TRBV29-1 with TRBJ2-7; 7 nucleotides match TRBD2. CDR3 length: 13 residues. CDR1 and CDR2 (germline): SQVTM, ANQGSEA. J lost 2 bases, V lost 4 bases, and 5 bases had no gene match. The CDR3 DNA sequence: TGCAGCGTTGGAGTAGCGGGCGCCTACGAGCAGTACTTC. It is translated as CSVGVAGAYEQYF.

This sequence joins TRBV7-6 and TRBJ2-7; D gene unclear. The ends were cut back, 6 bases at V and 1 base at J, with 16 bases in the middle. There are 15 residues in the CDR3. The germline V gene encodes CDR1 SGHVS and CDR2 FNYEAQ. The CDR3 DNA reads as TGTGCCAGCAGGCTATCGAGTTTTTTTTCCTACGAGCAGTACGTC. It encodes CASRLSSFFSYEQYV.

The V call is TRBV16, the J call TRBJ1-1, with a weak D call TRBD1 (6 bases). V was pared by 4 bases and J by 1 base, with 10 bases between. Germline assignment: CDR1 KGHSY and CDR2 FQNENV. CDR3 length: 14 residues. The CDR3 region has the DNA TGTGCCAGCAGCCGATTACAGGGGAACACTGAAGCTTTCTTT. Its translation is CASSRLQGNTEAFF.

This clone was counted only a few times. This chain joins TRBV7-9 and TRBJ2-7; 8 bases fit TRBD1. This CDR3 has 15 amino acids. Per the germline V gene, CDR1 is SEHNR and CDR2 is FQNEAQ (reference sequence). J was trimmed by 4 bases and V by 3 bases; bases with no gene match: 8. The CDR3 loop reads CASSLQGAGRYEQYF. CDR3 coding DNA: TGTGCCAGCAGCTTGCAGGGGGCGGGAAGGTACGAGCAGTACTTC.

The V gene is TRBV5-1, the J gene TRBJ1-2; perhaps TRBD1 as D (5 bases). Trimming left V 0 bases short and J 8 bases short, with 14 bases between. CDR3 length: 14 residues. Germline V CDR1 and CDR2: SGHRS, YFSETQ. This chain's CDR3 is CASSLAQATFGYTF. The CDR3 DNA is TGCGCCAGCAGCTTGGCACAGGCGACGTTCGGCTACACCTTC.

The chain employs TRBV24-1 and TRBJ2-2, with D tentatively TRBD1 (5 bases). Germline CDR1 KGHDR, CDR2 SFDVKD. This CDR3 is built from 14 residues. The ends were cut back, 5 bases at V and 4 bases at J, with 10 bases in the middle. For the CDR3, the DNA is TGTGCCACCAGTGGGCAGGGTGTCACCGGGGAGCTGTTTTTT. It encodes CATSGQGVTGELFF.

By proportion, this clone is medium-sized. This chain connects TRBV18 to TRBJ1-1; D may be TRBD1 (5 bases). The CDR3 loop spans 14 amino acids. Germline lookup yields CDR1 KGHSH and CDR2 LQKENI. V dropped 5 bases and J dropped 6 bases, with 16 bases sitting between them. The CDR3 coding sequence is TGTGCCAGCTCAAAAACCGGGGGTCATCCTGAAGCTTTCTTT. This encodes CASSKTGGHPEAFF.